A selection of T cell receptor beta chains follows, all from one sample in a study of Graves' ophthalmopathy and Graves' hyperthyroidism. TCRdb itself ran the multiplex PCR reads through MiXCR, one entry per CDR3 protein. The data hold about 1.1 million distinct CDR3 sequences, with about two fifths observed a single time. Specimen: peripheral blood or thyroid tissue (not recorded which). The source of these receptors is an adult man with Graves' hyperthyroidism. Both conserved end residues are part of each CDR3. Each record gives: CDR3 protein, J gene, V gene, clone size. Expanded clones get a size class; other rows say once, few or many, or leave the size out.

CDR3aa: CSVEDRTTSNEQYF; j_gene: TRBJ2-7; v_gene: TRBV29-1; abundance: many
CDR3aa: CASSPRDLGIQETQYF; j_gene: TRBJ2-5; v_gene: TRBV7-2; abundance: many
CDR3aa: CSARDTAGTYEQYF; j_gene: TRBJ2-7; v_gene: TRBV20-1; abundance: many
CDR3aa: CASSSRQGPNSPLHF; j_gene: TRBJ1-6; v_gene: TRBV25-1; abundance: NA
CDR3aa: CASSPSTGIIGYTF; j_gene: TRBJ1-2; v_gene: TRBV7-2; abundance: many
CDR3aa: CASSQDSARNEKLFF; j_gene: TRBJ1-4; v_gene: TRBV7-9; abundance: few
CDR3aa: CASPGQVPEAFF; j_gene: TRBJ1-1; v_gene: TRBV11-2; abundance: once
CDR3aa: CASLLAGGPGELFF; j_gene: TRBJ2-2; v_gene: TRBV12-3/TRBV12-4; abundance: many
CDR3aa: CASSSTPPYEQYF; j_gene: TRBJ2-7; v_gene: TRBV28; abundance: NA
CDR3aa: CASTEWGQEKLFF; j_gene: TRBJ1-4; v_gene: TRBV7-9; abundance: NA
CDR3aa: CAISVDRGQETQHF; j_gene: TRBJ1-5; v_gene: TRBV10-3; abundance: NA
CDR3aa: CASSPRRLERLKGGTEAFF; j_gene: TRBJ1-1; v_gene: TRBV7-9; abundance: NA
CDR3aa: CASSPLPGASYEQYF; j_gene: TRBJ2-7; v_gene: TRBV6-5; abundance: NA
CDR3aa: CARGQGTSGANVLTF; j_gene: TRBJ2-6; v_gene: TRBV6-6; abundance: NA
CDR3aa: CASSTGQGGRAQYF; j_gene: TRBJ2-7; v_gene: TRBV7-2; abundance: NA
CDR3aa: CASTSGQGTTEAFF; j_gene: TRBJ1-1; v_gene: TRBV5-4; abundance: many
CDR3aa: CASRTDGANQPQHF; j_gene: TRBJ1-5; v_gene: TRBV12-3/TRBV12-4; abundance: many
CDR3aa: CASSLGQRGAVAFF; j_gene: TRBJ1-1; v_gene: TRBV10-2; abundance: NA
CDR3aa: CASSVTGTSTNEKLFF; j_gene: TRBJ1-4; v_gene: TRBV28; abundance: few
CDR3aa: CASSEGSYDQPQHF; j_gene: TRBJ1-5; v_gene: TRBV2; abundance: many
CDR3aa: CASSTGTGYYEQYF; j_gene: TRBJ2-7; v_gene: TRBV7-9; abundance: many
CDR3aa: CSAPGTQHCREQYF; j_gene: TRBJ2-7; v_gene: TRBV29-1; abundance: many
CDR3aa: CASSAGLAGGYPQTQYF; j_gene: TRBJ2-5; v_gene: TRBV10-2; abundance: NA
CDR3aa: CASSQGANPNYGYTF; j_gene: TRBJ1-2; v_gene: TRBV7-2; abundance: many
CDR3aa: CASSLAPQGNYGYTF; j_gene: TRBJ1-2; v_gene: TRBV7-2; abundance: few
CDR3aa: CASIRTGGGNEKLFF; j_gene: TRBJ1-4; v_gene: TRBV19; abundance: many
CDR3aa: CASSSGRHNTEAFF; j_gene: TRBJ1-1; v_gene: TRBV7-6; abundance: NA
CDR3aa: CASSQDLGLGYYEQYF; j_gene: TRBJ2-7; v_gene: TRBV4-3; abundance: NA
CDR3aa: CSASKQGGNTIYF; j_gene: TRBJ1-3; v_gene: TRBV20-1; abundance: many
CDR3aa: CASSFLGTSGSIIETQYF; j_gene: TRBJ2-5; v_gene: TRBV2; abundance: NA
CDR3aa: CASSQPDLGGYTF; j_gene: TRBJ1-2; v_gene: TRBV4-1; abundance: NA
CDR3aa: CASSKFLAGSGETQYF; j_gene: TRBJ2-5; v_gene: TRBV7-8; abundance: NA
CDR3aa: CSASWLAIGETQYF; j_gene: TRBJ2-5; v_gene: TRBV20-1; abundance: many
CDR3aa: CASSARADRDYEQYF; j_gene: TRBJ2-7; v_gene: TRBV10-2; abundance: NA
CDR3aa: CASSKYRQASNQPQHF; j_gene: TRBJ1-5; v_gene: TRBV6-6; abundance: NA
CDR3aa: CASSQWGKETQYF; j_gene: TRBJ2-5; v_gene: TRBV4-1; abundance: many
CDR3aa: CASSSETGVWYEQYF; j_gene: TRBJ2-7; v_gene: TRBV10-3; abundance: once
CDR3aa: CSAARGAANPYEQYF; j_gene: TRBJ2-7; v_gene: TRBV20-1; abundance: NA
CDR3aa: CAIRGGGYTF; j_gene: TRBJ1-2; v_gene: TRBV10-3; abundance: many
CDR3aa: CSAASLAGVVGGETQYF; j_gene: TRBJ2-5; v_gene: TRBV20-1; abundance: once
CDR3aa: CASSLVVALSNQPQHF; j_gene: TRBJ1-5; v_gene: TRBV7-8; abundance: many
CDR3aa: CSAFQGQETQYF; j_gene: TRBJ2-5; v_gene: TRBV20-1; abundance: many
CDR3aa: CSALGLVREQYF; j_gene: TRBJ2-7; v_gene: TRBV20-1; abundance: NA
CDR3aa: CASSEAASSYNEQFF; j_gene: TRBJ2-1; v_gene: TRBV2; abundance: NA
CDR3aa: CSVVGKGRDQPQHF; j_gene: TRBJ1-5; v_gene: TRBV29-1; abundance: once
CDR3aa: CASSHGAGTNTGELFF; j_gene: TRBJ2-2; v_gene: TRBV7-9; abundance: few
CDR3aa: CSAILREEINSPLHF; j_gene: TRBJ1-6; v_gene: TRBV20-1; abundance: NA
CDR3aa: CAISEWDSQQGNYGYTF; j_gene: TRBJ1-2; v_gene: TRBV10-3; abundance: NA
CDR3aa: CATSDSTGQTNGYTF; j_gene: TRBJ1-2; v_gene: TRBV24-1; abundance: many
CDR3aa: CASSSGQANEKLFF; j_gene: TRBJ1-4; v_gene: TRBV5-1; abundance: many
CDR3aa: CASSLSGGGSGVETQYF; j_gene: TRBJ2-5; v_gene: TRBV7-2; abundance: NA
CDR3aa: CASLLGQGAPSGANVLTF; j_gene: TRBJ2-6; v_gene: TRBV11-2; abundance: NA
CDR3aa: CASSRDLGAAMGQYF; j_gene: TRBJ2-7; v_gene: TRBV14; abundance: NA
CDR3aa: CASSSTAGTPAGTQYF; j_gene: TRBJ2-5; v_gene: TRBV7-7; abundance: NA
CDR3aa: CASSDLGQGRAQYF; j_gene: TRBJ2-5; v_gene: TRBV10-2; abundance: NA
CDR3aa: CASRDRGRSPLHF; j_gene: TRBJ1-6; v_gene: TRBV25-1; abundance: NA
CDR3aa: CASISISGANVLTF; j_gene: TRBJ2-6; v_gene: TRBV19; abundance: many